This TCR beta chain was recovered during a study of shared clonotypes between healthy human individuals. The data were produced by immunoSEQ multiplex PCR, yet TCRdb's version contains in-frame clones alone and is incomplete. Of 2 million to 2.5 million clones in the sample, approximately 93% are singletons; the top ten hold 0.39%. Concerning this clone: Other DNA sequences in the same sample also yield this CDR3.

This CDR3 comprises 14 residues. Trimming stripped 1 base from V and 3 bases from J, with 9 bases between. CDR1 SGHAT and CDR2 FQNNGV come from the germline V gene. The source material was naive CD4+ T cells from PBMCs. The subset: CD45RA+ positively selected. This chain joins TRBV11-2 and TRBJ2-5; a weak D match, TRBD2 (5 bases). This receptor was identified in a young man in good health. Some clones in this sample may be carry-over from other donors' samples. CDR3 in amino acids: CASSLVTREETQYF. CDR3 in DNA: TGTGCCAGCAGCTTAGTAACTAGAGAAGAGACCCAGTACTTC.